A single sample is the source of the 4 T cell receptor beta chains below, sequenced in a study of cytomegalovirus exposure and HLA in healthy donors. With 60 Vbeta and 13 Jbeta primers, the PCR was carried out. The table came from immunoSEQ multiplex PCR; TCRdb's copy has only in-frame clones and leaves some out. The sample carries 20,000 to 30,000 clones, about four fifths recorded once. The source material was PBMCs. Every receptor here comes from a male donor in good health and CMV-seronegative.

This clone has just one count. The genes are TRBV7-9 and TRBJ1-2, with a possible D match to TRBD1 (5 bases). Germline V gives CDR1 SEHNR, CDR2 FQNEAQ (reference sequence). The V end was cut by 5 bases, the J end by 0 bases, with 10 bases between. CDR3 length equals 14 residues. The CDR3 loop reads CASSNRQTNYGYTF. DNA of the CDR3: TGTGCCAGCAGCAATCGACAGACTAACTATGGCTACACCTTC.

The chain is built from TRBV7-9 and TRBJ2-5, with TRBD2 as a possible D gene (6 bases). Germline V gene sequence: CDR1 SEHNR, CDR2 FQNEAQ (reference sequence). CDR3 size: 15 residues. V was shortened by 2 bases and J by 7 bases, with 17 bases between the two germline ends. CDR3 sequence (DNA): TGTGCCAGCAGCTTACGGGACTCCCGTGAGGGGACCCAGTACTTC. It specifies CASSLRDSREGTQYF.

The chain links TRBV9 to TRBJ2-1; 10 bases map to TRBD2. The CDR3 is made up of 16 amino acids. The V and J ends lost 3 bases and 5 bases, in that order; junction bases with no gene match: 8. The germline V gene encodes CDR1 SGDLS and CDR2 YYNGEE. CDR3 sequence reads: CASSELLAGQNNEQFF. The CDR3 DNA reads TGTGCCAGCAGCGAGCTACTAGCGGGACAAAACAATGAGCAGTTCTTC.

This chain connects TRBV7-6 to TRBJ2-7; 7 bases match TRBD1. The CDR3 spans 14 residues. The V segment lost 5 bases and the J segment 3 bases; nucleotides outside the gene matches: 7. Germline V gene sequence: CDR1 SGHVS, CDR2 FNYEAQ. The CDR3 sequence is CASSPWRQGYEQYF. CDR3 sequence (DNA): TGTGCCAGCAGCCCCTGGAGACAGGGCTACGAGCAGTACTTC.